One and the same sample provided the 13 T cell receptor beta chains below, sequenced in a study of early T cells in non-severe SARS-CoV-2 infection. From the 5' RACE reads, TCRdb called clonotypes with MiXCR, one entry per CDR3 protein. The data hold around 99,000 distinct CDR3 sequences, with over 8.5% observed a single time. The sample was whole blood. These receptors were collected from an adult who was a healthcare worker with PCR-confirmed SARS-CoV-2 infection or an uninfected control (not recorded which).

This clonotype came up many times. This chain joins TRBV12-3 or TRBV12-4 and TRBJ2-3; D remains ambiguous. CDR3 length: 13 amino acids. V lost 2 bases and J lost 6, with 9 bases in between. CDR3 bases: TGTGCCAGCAGTTTACTTCGAAGGGATACGCAGTATTTT. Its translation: CASSLLRRDTQYF.

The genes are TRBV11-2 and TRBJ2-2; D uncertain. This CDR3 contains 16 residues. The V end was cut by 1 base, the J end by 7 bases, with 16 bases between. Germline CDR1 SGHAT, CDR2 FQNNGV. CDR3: CASSLVLAGHSGELFF. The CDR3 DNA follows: TGTGCCAGCAGCTTAGTATTAGCCGGTCATAGCGGGGAGCTGTTTTTT.

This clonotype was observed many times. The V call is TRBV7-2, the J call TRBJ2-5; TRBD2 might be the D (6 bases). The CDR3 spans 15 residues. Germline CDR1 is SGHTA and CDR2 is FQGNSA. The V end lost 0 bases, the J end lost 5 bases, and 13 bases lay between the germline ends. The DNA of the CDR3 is TGTGCCAGCAGCTTAGCCCCCCTAGGAGGGGAGACCCAGTACTTC. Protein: CASSLAPLGGETQYF. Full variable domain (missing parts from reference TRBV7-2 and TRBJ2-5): GAGVSQSPSNKVTEKGKDVELRCDPISGHTALYWYRQSLGQGLEFLIYFQGNSAPDKSGLPSDRFSAERTGGSVSTLTIQRTQQEDSAVYLCASSLAPLGGETQYFGPGTRLLVL.

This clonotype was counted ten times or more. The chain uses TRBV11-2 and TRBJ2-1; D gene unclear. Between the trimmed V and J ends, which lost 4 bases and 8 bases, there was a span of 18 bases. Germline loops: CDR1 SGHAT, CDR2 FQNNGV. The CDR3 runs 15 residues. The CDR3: CASSSYRTERHEQFF. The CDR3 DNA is TGTGCCAGCAGCTCGTACCGAACAGAAAGGCATGAGCAGTTCTTC. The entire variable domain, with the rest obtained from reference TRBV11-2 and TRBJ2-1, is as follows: EAGVAQSPRYKIIEKRQSVAFWCNPISGHATLYWYQQILGQGPKLLIQFQNNGVVDDSQLPKDRFSAERLKGVDSTLKIQPAKLEDSAVYLCASSSYRTERHEQFFGPGTRLTVL.

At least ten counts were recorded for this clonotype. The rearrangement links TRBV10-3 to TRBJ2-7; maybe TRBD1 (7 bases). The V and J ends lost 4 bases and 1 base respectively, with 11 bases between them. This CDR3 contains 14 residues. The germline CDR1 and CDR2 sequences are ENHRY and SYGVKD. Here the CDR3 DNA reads TGTGCCATCAGTGGACAGGGAGGATCCTACGAGCAGTACTTC. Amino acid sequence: CAISGQGGSYEQYF.

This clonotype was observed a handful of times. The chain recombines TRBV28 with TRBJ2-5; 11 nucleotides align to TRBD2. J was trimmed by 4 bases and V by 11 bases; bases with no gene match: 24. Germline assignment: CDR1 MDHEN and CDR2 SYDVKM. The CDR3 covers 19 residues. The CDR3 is CASRGLAGGTPLVGETQYF. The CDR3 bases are TGTGCCTCCCGGGGGCTAGCGGGAGGAACCCCCCTTGTTGGAGAGACCCAGTACTTC.

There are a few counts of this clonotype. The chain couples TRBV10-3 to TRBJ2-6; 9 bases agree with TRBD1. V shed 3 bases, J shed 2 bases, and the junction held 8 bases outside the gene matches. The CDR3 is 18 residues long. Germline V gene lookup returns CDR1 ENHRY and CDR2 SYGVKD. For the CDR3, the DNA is TGTGCCATCAGTGACACCCCGGGACAGGGTCCTGGGGCCAACGTCCTGACTTTC. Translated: CAISDTPGQGPGANVLTF.

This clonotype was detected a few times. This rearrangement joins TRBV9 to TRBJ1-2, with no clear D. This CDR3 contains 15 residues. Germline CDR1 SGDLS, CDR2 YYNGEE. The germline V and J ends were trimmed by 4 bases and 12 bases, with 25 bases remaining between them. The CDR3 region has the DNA TGTGCCAGCAGCACAGCCACTTCGCCCGGCGCCCCCCACACCTTC. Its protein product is CASSTATSPGAPHTF.

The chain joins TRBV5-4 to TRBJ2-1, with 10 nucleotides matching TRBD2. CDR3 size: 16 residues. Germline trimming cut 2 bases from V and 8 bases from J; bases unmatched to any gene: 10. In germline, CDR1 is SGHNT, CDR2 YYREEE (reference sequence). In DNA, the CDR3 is TGTGCCAGCAGCTTTTCTAGCGGGAGCCTGGTGGATGAGCAGTTCTTC. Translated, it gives CASSFSSGSLVDEQFF.

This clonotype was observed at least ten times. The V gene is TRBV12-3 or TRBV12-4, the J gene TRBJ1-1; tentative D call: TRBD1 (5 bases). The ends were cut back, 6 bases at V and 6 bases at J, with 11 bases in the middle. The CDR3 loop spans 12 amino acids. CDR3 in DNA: TGTGCCAGCAGAAACAAGGGACCTGAAGCTTTCTTT. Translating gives CASRNKGPEAFF.

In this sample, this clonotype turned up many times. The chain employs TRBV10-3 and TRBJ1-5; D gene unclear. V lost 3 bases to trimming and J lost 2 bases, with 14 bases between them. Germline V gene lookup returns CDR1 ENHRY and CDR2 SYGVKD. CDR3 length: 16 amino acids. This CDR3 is CAISDPRWVGNQPQHF. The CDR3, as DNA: TGTGCCATCAGTGACCCGCGGTGGGTTGGCAATCAGCCCCAGCATTTT.

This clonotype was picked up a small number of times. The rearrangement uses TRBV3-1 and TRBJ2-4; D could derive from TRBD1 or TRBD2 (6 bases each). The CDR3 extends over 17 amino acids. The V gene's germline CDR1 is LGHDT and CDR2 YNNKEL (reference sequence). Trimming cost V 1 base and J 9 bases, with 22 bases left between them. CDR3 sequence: CASSQGFIQGGLGIQYF. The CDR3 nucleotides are TGTGCCAGCAGCCAAGGCTTTATACAGGGAGGTTTGGGCATTCAGTACTTC.

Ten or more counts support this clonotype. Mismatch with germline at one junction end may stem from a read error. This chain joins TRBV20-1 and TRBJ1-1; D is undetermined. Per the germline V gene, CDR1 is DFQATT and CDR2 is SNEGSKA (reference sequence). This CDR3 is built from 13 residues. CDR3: CSTRYGMNTEAFF. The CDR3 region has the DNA TGCAGTACTAGGTACGGAATGAACACTGAAGCTTTCTTT.